The T cell receptor beta chain under discussion was sequenced for a study of T cells in Graves' hyperthyroidism and ophthalmopathy. The length of the CDR3 is 11 residues. Germline V CDR1 and CDR2: ENHRY, SYGVKD. V lost 2 bases to trimming and J lost 9 bases, with 5 bases between them. Disease duration was under 3 months in the ophthalmopathy patients, who also had a Clinical Activity Score of at least 3 and a NOSPECS grade of at least 4. TCR beta CDR3 regions were amplified from RNA transcripts. Initially, a first-round RT-PCR of the TCR CDR3 employed the HTBI primer set. In TCRdb, the multiplex PCR reads were re-called with MiXCR into one record per CDR3 protein. The sample has hundreds of thousands of distinct CDR3 sequences, about 20% seen once.

Sample: blood. The clonotype originates from a man aged 35 to 55 with Graves' ophthalmopathy. The chain carries TRBV10-3 and TRBJ2-1; D is uncertain. CDR3 in DNA: TGTGCCATCAGTGAGGAGAGTGAGCAGTTCTTC. Protein product: CAISEESEQFF.